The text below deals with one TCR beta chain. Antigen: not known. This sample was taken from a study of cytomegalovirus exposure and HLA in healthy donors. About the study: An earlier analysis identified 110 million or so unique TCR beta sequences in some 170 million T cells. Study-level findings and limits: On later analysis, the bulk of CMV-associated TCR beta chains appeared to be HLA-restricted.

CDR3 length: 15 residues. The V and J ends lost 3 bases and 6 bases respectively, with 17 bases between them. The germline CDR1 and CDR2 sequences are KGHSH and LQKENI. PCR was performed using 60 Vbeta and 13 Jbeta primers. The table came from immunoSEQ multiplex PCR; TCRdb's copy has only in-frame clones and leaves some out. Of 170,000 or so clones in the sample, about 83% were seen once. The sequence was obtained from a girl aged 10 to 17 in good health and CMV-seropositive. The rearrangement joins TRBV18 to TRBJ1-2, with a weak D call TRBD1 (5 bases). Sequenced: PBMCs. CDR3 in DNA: TGTGCCAGCTCACCCGACCCGACAGTCCAAGATGGCTACACCTTC. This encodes CASSPDPTVQDGYTF.